What follows are 19 T cell receptor beta chains derived from one specimen sequenced in a study of metastatic and nonmetastatic thyroid tumors. TCRdb re-processed the PCR reads through MiXCR. The table has 30,000 to 35,000 clones, about 29% seen once; the top ten hold 7.8%. Patients were all untreated before their thyroid surgery. The sequencing sample was made of blood. All receptors derive from a female donor with papillary thyroid cancer or a benign thyroid nodule (not recorded which). Some clones in this sample may be carry-over from other donors' samples.

Sample share makes this clone medium-sized. V is TRBV6-1 and J is TRBJ1-1; 9 positions match TRBD1. Losses at the gene ends were 0 bases for V and 4 bases for J; bases not matched to a gene: 3. The CDR3 loop spans 15 amino acids. CDR1 is MNHNS, CDR2 SASEGT, per germline. The CDR3 here is CASSEAGTGSTEAFF. CDR3 nucleotide sequence: TGTGCCAGCAGTGAAGCAGGGACAGGGAGCACTGAAGCTTTCTTT.

V and J are TRBV30 and TRBJ1-4; D may be TRBD1 (6 bases). This CDR3 contains 14 residues. Germline CDR1 GTSNPN, CDR2 SVGIG (reference sequence). V was trimmed by 3 bases and J by 8 bases, leaving 16 bases between them. The CDR3 bases are TGTGCCTGGAGGCCCTCAGGGGCGGAAGAAAAACTGTTTTTT. The encoded protein is CAWRPSGAEEKLFF.

There are many counts of this clone. This sequence joins TRBV7-3 and TRBJ1-1, with D possibly TRBD1 on 6 matching bases. The CDR3 is 14 residues long. V was clipped by 1 base and J by 5 bases, with 11 bases between them. Per germline, CDR1 SGHTA and CDR2 FQGTGA. The CDR3 region is CASSLKGGGTEAFF. The CDR3 nucleotides are TGTGCCAGCAGCTTAAAAGGGGGAGGAACTGAAGCTTTCTTT.

This clone was counted ten times or more. J is TRBJ2-7 and V is TRBV4-1, with TRBD1 identical over 8 bases. V lost 3 bases and J lost 0; bases outside the gene matches: 7. The CDR3 has 16 residues. The germline CDR1 and CDR2 sequences are MGHRA and YSYEKL. In DNA, the CDR3 is TGCGCCAGCAGCCAGTTCAGACAGGGGAGCTCCTACGAGCAGTACTTC. Amino acid sequence: CASSQFRQGSSYEQYF.

This clone was seen at least ten times. Compared with germline, one end of the junction differs, possibly owing to a read error. V and J are TRBV28 and TRBJ1-4; no clear D. Germline V CDR1 and CDR2: MDHEN, SYDVKM. The CDR3 is made up of 15 amino acids. CDR3 DNA sequence: TGTGCCAGCAGTTTTGTCCCCTCGACTAAAGAAAAACTGTTTTTT. This sequence encodes CASSFVPSTKEKLFF. The full variable domain, rest sourced from reference TRBV28 and TRBJ1-4, is DVKVTQSSRYLVKRTGEKVFLECVQDMDHENMFWYRQDPGLGLRLIYFSYDVKMKEKGDIPEGYSVSREKKERFSLILESASTNQTSMYLCASSFVPSTKEKLFFGSGTQLSVL.

This clone is categorized as medium-sized. J is TRBJ2-7 and V is TRBV20-1, with unresolved D. The length of the CDR3 is 15 residues. Germline assignment: CDR1 DFQATT and CDR2 SNEGSKA (reference sequence). Trimming took 5 bases from V and 2 from J, leaving 19 bases between them. The CDR3 DNA reads as TGCAGTGCTCCCCCCTCGGCACCTCGTCCCTACGAGCAGTACTTC. Its protein is CSAPPSAPRPYEQYF.

This clone is classed as medium-sized. Other DNA sequences of this sample code for an identical CDR3. This chain connects TRBV6-1 to TRBJ2-7, with D perhaps matching TRBD1 or TRBD2 (7 bases each). The germline V gene has CDR1 MNHNS and CDR2 SASEGT. The length of the CDR3 is 14 residues. V lost 0 bases, J lost 6 bases, and 12 bases lay in between. The CDR3 DNA reads TGTGCCAGCAGTGAAGCGCCAGGGGGGGGCGAGCAGTACTTC. Protein: CASSEAPGGGEQYF.

The CDR3 loop reads CASSAREGLRELFF. CDR3 bases: TGTGCCAGCAGCGCCCGGGAGGGCCTCCGGGAGCTGTTTTTT. This chain links TRBV11-3 with TRBJ2-2; 8 bases line up with TRBD2. The J segment lost 9 bases and the V segment lost 5 bases, leaving 8 bases of the junction unmatched. The CDR3 is 14 amino acids. Per germline, CDR1 SGHNT and CDR2 YENEEA.

The chain carries TRBV2 and TRBJ2-2, with D tentatively TRBD2 (5 bases). V lost 4 bases and J 3 bases, leaving 12 bases between the germline ends. Germline V lookup: CDR1 SNHLY, CDR2 FYNNEI. The CDR3 sequence is 15 residues long. The DNA of the CDR3 is TGTGCCAGCAGTGCCTTAGTTAGCGACACCGGGGAGCTGTTTTTT. Its protein is CASSALVSDTGELFF.

This chain connects TRBV11-2 to TRBJ2-3; 8 bases agree with TRBD1. The V gene end was trimmed by 1 base and the J gene end by 8 bases; junction bases not matched to a gene: 8. Germline lookup yields CDR1 SGHAT and CDR2 FQNNGV. The CDR3 sequence is 15 residues long. As DNA, the CDR3 is TGTGCCAGCAGCTTAGGACAGGGGTCACTAGGTACGCAGTATTTT. Translating gives CASSLGQGSLGTQYF.

This clone has ten or more counts. Other DNA sequences within the sample encode an identical CDR3. This chain links TRBV29-1 with TRBJ2-3, with unresolved D. Looked up from germline, CDR1 is SQVTM and CDR2 is ANQGSEA. This CDR3 spans 13 amino acids. The ends were cut back, 3 bases at V and 2 bases at J, with 9 bases in the middle. The CDR3 region has the DNA TGCAGCGTTGAGGGCACGCACACAGATACGCAGTATTTT. Translated, it gives CSVEGTHTDTQYF.

By frequency in the sample, this clone is medium-sized. Other DNA sequences in the same sample also yield this CDR3. The chain joins TRBV4-1 to TRBJ2-3; TRBD2 is a possible D gene (6 bases). Germline V gene data show CDR1 as MGHRA and CDR2 as YSYEKL. This CDR3 spans 16 amino acids. Trimming took 1 base from V and 2 from J, leaving 13 bases between them. CDR3: CASSQVRRVPTDTQYF. The CDR3 coding sequence is TGCGCCAGCAGCCAAGTACGGAGGGTTCCCACAGATACGCAGTATTTT.

V is TRBV6-5 and J is TRBJ2-1; 14 nucleotides match TRBD2. Germline lookup yields CDR1 MNHEY and CDR2 SVGAGI. V lost 4 bases, J lost 6 bases, and 11 bases stayed unmatched. This CDR3 region has 18 residues. The CDR3 coding sequence is TGTGCCAGCAGTTCGGACAACCGACTAGCGGGAGGGCCCAATGAGCAGTTCTTC. It encodes CASSSDNRLAGGPNEQFF.

The chain employs TRBV6-1 and TRBJ2-7; 8 nucleotides agree with TRBD1. V lost 6 bases and J lost 5; bases outside the gene matches: 12. CDR1 is MNHNS, CDR2 SASEGT, per germline. The CDR3 spans 15 residues. Here the CDR3 DNA reads TGTGCCAGCAGACCCACCGGCCAGGGGGCCCACGAGCAGTACTTC. It is translated as CASRPTGQGAHEQYF.

This clone appeared a few times. The chain uses TRBV6-1 and TRBJ1-6; D not certain. Trimming left V 1 base short and J 9 bases short, with 7 bases between. The CDR3 sequence is 13 residues long. Germline V gene data show CDR1 as MNHNS and CDR2 as SASEGT. The chain's CDR3 is CASSEVPPSPLHF. CDR3 nucleotides: TGTGCCAGCAGTGAAGTCCCTCCTTCACCCCTCCACTTT.

In this sample, this clone turned up a few times. The chain combines TRBV6-1 with TRBJ1-1; 8 positions agree with TRBD1. The CDR3 has 15 residues. V lost 6 bases and J lost 8; bases outside the gene matches: 14. Germline-derived CDR1 and CDR2 are MNHNS and SASEGT. The CDR3 loop is CASRRVGTGRKEAFF. DNA for the CDR3: TGTGCCAGCAGGAGGGTCGGGACAGGACGCAAAGAAGCTTTCTTT.

This clone was observed at least ten times. This chain joins TRBV5-1 and TRBJ2-1; TRBD2 matches 13 bases. V lost 4 bases to trimming and J lost 5 bases; unmatched junction nucleotides: 6. CDR3 length: 16 residues. Germline loops: CDR1 SGHRS, CDR2 YFSETQ. In DNA form, the CDR3 reads TGCGCCAGCAGCATACTAGCGGGAGGGGGAAACAATGAGCAGTTCTTC. Its protein is CASSILAGGGNNEQFF. Full variable domain (outside the CDR3, taken from reference TRBV5-1 and TRBJ2-1): KAGVTQTPRYLIKTRGQQVTLSCSPISGHRSVSWYQQTPGQGLQFLFEYFSETQRNKGNFPGRFSGRQFSNSRSEMNVSTLELGDSALYLCASSILAGGGNNEQFFGPGTRLTVL.

The V call is TRBV7-9, the J call TRBJ2-7; 11 nucleotides agree with TRBD2. Looked up from germline, CDR1 is SEHNR and CDR2 is FQNEAQ (reference sequence). J lost 5 bases, V lost 4 bases, and 7 bases had no gene match. The CDR3 is 15 amino acids. Written as DNA, the CDR3 is TGTGCCAGCAGCTCTAGACTAGCGGGATGGGACGAGCAGTACTTC. Translation gives CASSSRLAGWDEQYF.

At least ten counts were recorded for this clone. This rearrangement joins TRBV11-3 to TRBJ1-4; no clear D. Trimming removed 5 bases from V and 8 bases from J, with 9 bases in between. CDR1 and CDR2 from the germline V gene are SGHNT and YENEEA. There are 12 residues in the CDR3. In DNA form, the CDR3 reads TGTGCCAGCAGCCCTGTGAGGGAAAAACTGTTTTTT. Translated: CASSPVREKLFF.